This T cell receptor beta chain stems from a study of cytomegalovirus exposure and HLA in healthy donors. Study results and limitations: Reportedly, fewer N-insertions than the roughly 700-donor mean appeared in an Asian-associated ancestry cluster in a later analysis. In a later analysis, the majority of CMV-associated beta chains seemingly showed HLA restriction. Likely technical artifact: a cluster of highly shared sequence variants. Later analysis associated a missense DCLRE1C variant with TCR beta V- and J-gene trimming.

The PCR made use of 60 Vbeta and 13 Jbeta primers. The assay was immunoSEQ multiplex PCR, and TCRdb's table has in-frame clones only and misses some. The sample holds about 140,000 clones. Germline CDR1 is LNHDA and CDR2 is SQIVND (reference sequence). The CDR3 consists of 15 residues. V was clipped by 9 bases and J by 1 base, with 16 bases between them. Comments on this clone: Its antigen is as yet unknown.

What was sequenced was PBMCs. The V and J genes are TRBV19 and TRBJ2-1; tentatively, D is TRBD1 (6 bases). The receptor was isolated from a woman between 18 and 30 years old in good health and CMV-seronegative. The DNA for the CDR3 is TGTGCCAGCAGGGCACGGGACACTTCCTACAATGAGCAGTTCTTC. Encoded protein: CASRARDTSYNEQFF.